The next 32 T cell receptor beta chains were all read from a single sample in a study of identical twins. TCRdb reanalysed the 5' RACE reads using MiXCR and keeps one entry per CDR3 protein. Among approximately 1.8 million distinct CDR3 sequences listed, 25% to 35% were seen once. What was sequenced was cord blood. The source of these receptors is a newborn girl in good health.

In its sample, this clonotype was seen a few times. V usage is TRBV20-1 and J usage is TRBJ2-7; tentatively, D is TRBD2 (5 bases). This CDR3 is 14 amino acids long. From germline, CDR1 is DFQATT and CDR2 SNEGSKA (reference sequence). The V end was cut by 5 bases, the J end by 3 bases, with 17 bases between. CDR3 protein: CSASYSTNLYEQYF. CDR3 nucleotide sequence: TGCAGTGCTTCATATTCGACTAATCTCTACGAGCAGTACTTC.

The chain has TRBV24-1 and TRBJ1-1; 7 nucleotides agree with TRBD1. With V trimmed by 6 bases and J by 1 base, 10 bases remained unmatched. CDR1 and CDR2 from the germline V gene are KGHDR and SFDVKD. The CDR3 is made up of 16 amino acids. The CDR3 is CATSTPGAGGNTEAFF. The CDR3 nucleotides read TGTGCCACCAGTACGCCTGGGGCAGGGGGGAACACTGAAGCTTTCTTT.

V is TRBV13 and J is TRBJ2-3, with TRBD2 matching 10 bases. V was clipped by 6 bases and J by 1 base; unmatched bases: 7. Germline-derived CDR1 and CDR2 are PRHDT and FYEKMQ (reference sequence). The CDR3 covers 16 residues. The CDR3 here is CASRPQGTSGTDTQYF. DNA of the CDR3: TGTGCCAGCAGACCTCAAGGGACTAGCGGCACAGATACGCAGTATTTT.

CDR3 nucleotide sequence: TGCGCCAGCAGCCAAAAAAAGATGGGGATCCCGGGACGATTGAACACTGAAGCTTTCTTT. Protein sequence: CASSQKKMGIPGRLNTEAFF. This chain joins TRBV4-1 and TRBJ1-1, with D possibly being TRBD1 (5 bases). In germline, CDR1 is MGHRA, CDR2 YSYEKL. This CDR3 comprises 20 residues. Trimming removed 2 bases at V and 0 bases at J, with 25 bases between.

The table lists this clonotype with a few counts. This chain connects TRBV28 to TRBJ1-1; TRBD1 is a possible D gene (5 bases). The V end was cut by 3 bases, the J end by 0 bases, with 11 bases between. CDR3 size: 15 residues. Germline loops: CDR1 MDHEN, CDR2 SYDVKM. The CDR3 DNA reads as TGTGCCAGCAGTTTTATGAGGGGCATGAACACTGAAGCTTTCTTT. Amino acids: CASSFMRGMNTEAFF.

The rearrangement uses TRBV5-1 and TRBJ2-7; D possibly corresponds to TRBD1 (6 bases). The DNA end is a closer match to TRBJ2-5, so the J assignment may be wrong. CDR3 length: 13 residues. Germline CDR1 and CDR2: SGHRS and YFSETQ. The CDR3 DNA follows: TGCGCCAGCAGCCCTGGACAGTGGGAGACCCAGTACTTC. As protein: CASSPGQWETQYF.

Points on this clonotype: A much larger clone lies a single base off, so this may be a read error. CDR3 protein: CASSGGQRPYEQYF. As DNA, the CDR3 is TGTGCCAGCAGTGGGGGACAGCGACCCTACGAGCAGTACTTC. The V call is TRBV2, the J call TRBJ2-7; 7 bases fit TRBD1. CDR1 is SNHLY, CDR2 FYNNEI, per germline. This CDR3 is 14 amino acids long. V dropped 4 bases and J dropped 2; count of bases not matched to a gene: 5.

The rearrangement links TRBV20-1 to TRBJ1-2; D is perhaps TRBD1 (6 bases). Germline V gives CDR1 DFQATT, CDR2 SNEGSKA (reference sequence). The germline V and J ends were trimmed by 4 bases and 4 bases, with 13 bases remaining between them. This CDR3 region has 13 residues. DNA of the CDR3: TGCAGTGCTAACAGGGATGTAGGCTATGGCTACACCTTC. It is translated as CSANRDVGYGYTF.

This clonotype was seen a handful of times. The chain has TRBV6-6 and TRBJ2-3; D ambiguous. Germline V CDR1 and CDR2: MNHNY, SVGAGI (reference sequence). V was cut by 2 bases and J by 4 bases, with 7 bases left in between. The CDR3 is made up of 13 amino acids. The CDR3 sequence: CASSYAYADTQYF. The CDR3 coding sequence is TGTGCCAGCAGTTACGCGTACGCAGATACGCAGTATTTT.

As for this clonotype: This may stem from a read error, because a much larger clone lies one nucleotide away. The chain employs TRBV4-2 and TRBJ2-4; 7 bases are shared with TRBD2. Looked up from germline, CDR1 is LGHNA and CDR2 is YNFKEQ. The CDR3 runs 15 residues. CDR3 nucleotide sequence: TGTGCCAACAGCCAAGATCACCTAGCGGAAAACATTCAGTACTTC. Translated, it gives CANSQDHLAENIQYF.

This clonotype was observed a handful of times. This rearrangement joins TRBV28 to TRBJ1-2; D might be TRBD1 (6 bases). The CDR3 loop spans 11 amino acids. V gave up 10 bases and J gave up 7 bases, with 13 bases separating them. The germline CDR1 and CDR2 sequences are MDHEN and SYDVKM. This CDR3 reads CAITGLAGYTF. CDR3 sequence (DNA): TGTGCCATAACAGGGTTAGCTGGCTACACCTTC.

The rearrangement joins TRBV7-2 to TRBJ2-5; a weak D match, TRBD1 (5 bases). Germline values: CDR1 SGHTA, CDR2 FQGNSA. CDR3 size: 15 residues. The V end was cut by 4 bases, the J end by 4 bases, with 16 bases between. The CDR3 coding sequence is TGTGCCAGCAGCTGGGCGGTGGGGCCCACAGAGACCCAGTACTTC. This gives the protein CASSWAVGPTETQYF.

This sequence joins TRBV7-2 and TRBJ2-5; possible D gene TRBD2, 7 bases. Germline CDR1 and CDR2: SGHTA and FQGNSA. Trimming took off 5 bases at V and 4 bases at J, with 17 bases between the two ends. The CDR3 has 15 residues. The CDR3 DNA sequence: TGTGCCAGCAGCCCATACGGGGGGCCGGGAGAGACCCAGTACTTC. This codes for CASSPYGGPGETQYF. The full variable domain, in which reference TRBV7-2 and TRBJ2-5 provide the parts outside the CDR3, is GAGVSQSPSNKVTEKGKDVELRCDPISGHTALYWYRQSLGQGLEFLIYFQGNSAPDKSGLPSDRFSAERTGGSVSTLTIQRTQQEDSAVYLCASSPYGGPGETQYFGPGTRLLVL.

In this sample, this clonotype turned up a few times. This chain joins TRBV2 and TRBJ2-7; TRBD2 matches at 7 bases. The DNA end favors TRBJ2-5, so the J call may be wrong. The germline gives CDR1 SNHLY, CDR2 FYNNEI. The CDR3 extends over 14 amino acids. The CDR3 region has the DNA TGTGCCATCCCTCGAGGAGCGGGGCAAGAGACCCAGTACTTC. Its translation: CAIPRGAGQETQYF.

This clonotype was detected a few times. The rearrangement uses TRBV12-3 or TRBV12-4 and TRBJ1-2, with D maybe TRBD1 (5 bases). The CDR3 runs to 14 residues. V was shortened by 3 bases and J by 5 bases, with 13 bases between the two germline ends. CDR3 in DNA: TGTGCCAGCAGTTTGTCGACGGACATGTATGGCTACACCTTC. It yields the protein CASSLSTDMYGYTF.

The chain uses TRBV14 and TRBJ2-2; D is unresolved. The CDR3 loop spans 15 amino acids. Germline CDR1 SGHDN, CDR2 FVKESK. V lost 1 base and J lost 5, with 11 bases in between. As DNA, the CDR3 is TGTGCCAGCAGCCAAGTGGAGACCCGAACCGGGGAGCTGTTTTTT. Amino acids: CASSQVETRTGELFF.

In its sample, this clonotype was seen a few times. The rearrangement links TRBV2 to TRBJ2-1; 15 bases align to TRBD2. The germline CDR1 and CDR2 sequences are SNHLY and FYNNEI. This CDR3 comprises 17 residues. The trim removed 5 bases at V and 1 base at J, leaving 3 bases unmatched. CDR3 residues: CASSRGLAGGSYNEQFF. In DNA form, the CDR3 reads TGTGCCAGCAGTAGGGGACTAGCGGGAGGTTCCTACAATGAGCAGTTCTTC. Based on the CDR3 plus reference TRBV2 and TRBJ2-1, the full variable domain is EPEVTQTPSHQVTQMGQEVILRCVPISNHLYFYWYRQILGQKVEFLVSFYNNEISEKSEIFDDQFSVERPDGSNFTLKIRSTKLEDSAMYFCASSRGLAGGSYNEQFFGPGTRLTVL.

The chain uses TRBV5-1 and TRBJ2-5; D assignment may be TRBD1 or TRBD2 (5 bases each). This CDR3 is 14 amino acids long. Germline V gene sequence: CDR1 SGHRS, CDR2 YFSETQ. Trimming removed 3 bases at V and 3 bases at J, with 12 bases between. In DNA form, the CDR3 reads TGCGCCAGCAGCTGGGCCGGGGCAGAAGAGACCCAGTACTTC. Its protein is CASSWAGAEETQYF.

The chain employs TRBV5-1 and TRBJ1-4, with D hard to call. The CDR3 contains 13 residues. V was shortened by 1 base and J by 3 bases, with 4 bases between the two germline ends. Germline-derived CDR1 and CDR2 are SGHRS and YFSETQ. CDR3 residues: CASSLWSNEKLFF. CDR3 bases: TGCGCCAGCAGCTTGTGGTCTAATGAAAAACTGTTTTTT. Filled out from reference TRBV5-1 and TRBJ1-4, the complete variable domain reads KAGVTQTPRYLIKTRGQQVTLSCSPISGHRSVSWYQQTPGQGLQFLFEYFSETQRNKGNFPGRFSGRQFSNSRSEMNVSTLELGDSALYLCASSLWSNEKLFFGSGTQLSVL.

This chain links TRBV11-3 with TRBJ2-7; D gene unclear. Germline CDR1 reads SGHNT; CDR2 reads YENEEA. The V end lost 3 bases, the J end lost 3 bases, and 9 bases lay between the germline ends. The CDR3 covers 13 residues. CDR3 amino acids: CASSFAFGYEQYF. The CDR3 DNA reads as TGTGCCAGCAGCTTTGCTTTCGGCTACGAGCAGTACTTC. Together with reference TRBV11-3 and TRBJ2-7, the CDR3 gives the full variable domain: EAGVVQSPRYKIIEKKQPVAFWCNPISGHNTLYWYLQNLGQGPELLIRYENEEAVDDSQLPKDRFSAERLKGVDSTLKIQPAELGDSAVYLCASSFAFGYEQYFGPGTRLTVT.

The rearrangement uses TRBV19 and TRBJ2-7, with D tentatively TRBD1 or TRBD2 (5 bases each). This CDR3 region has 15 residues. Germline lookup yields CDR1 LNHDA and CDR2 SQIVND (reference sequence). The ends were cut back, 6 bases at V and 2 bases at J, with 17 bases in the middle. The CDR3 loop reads CASSATGTFAYEQYF. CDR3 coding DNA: TGTGCCAGTAGCGCAACCGGGACGTTCGCCTACGAGCAGTACTTC. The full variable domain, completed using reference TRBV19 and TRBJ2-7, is DGGITQSPKYLFRKEGQNVTLSCEQNLNHDAMYWYRQDPGQGLRLIYYSQIVNDFQKGDIAEGYSVSREKKESFPLTVTSAQKNPTAFYLCASSATGTFAYEQYFGPGTRLTVT.

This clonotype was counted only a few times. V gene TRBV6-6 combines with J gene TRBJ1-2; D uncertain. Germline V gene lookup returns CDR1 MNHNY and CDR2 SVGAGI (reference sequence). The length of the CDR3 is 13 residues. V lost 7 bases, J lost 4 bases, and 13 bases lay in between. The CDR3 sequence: CASTRRGLYGYTF. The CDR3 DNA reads TGTGCCAGCACCCGTCGAGGGCTCTATGGCTACACCTTC.

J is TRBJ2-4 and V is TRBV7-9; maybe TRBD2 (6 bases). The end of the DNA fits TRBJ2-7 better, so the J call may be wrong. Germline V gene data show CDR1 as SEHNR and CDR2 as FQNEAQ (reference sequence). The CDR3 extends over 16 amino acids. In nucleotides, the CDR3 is TGTGCCAGCAGTTCAGGAGCGACTAGTAGATTCTACGAGCAGTACTTC. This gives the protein CASSSGATSRFYEQYF.

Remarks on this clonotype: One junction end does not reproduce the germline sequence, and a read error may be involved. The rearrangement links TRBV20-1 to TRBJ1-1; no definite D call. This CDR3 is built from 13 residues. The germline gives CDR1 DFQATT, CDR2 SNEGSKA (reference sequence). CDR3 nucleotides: TGCGGTGCTACCCCCAGCCTGAACACTGAAGCTTTCTTT. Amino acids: CGATPSLNTEAFF.

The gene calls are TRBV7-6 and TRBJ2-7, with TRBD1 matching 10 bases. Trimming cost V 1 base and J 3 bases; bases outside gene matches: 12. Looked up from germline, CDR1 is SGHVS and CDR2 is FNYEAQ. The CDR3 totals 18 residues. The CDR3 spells CASSLVPSTGGFVYEQYF. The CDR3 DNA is TGTGCCAGCAGCTTAGTACCCTCGACAGGGGGCTTTGTCTACGAGCAGTACTTC.

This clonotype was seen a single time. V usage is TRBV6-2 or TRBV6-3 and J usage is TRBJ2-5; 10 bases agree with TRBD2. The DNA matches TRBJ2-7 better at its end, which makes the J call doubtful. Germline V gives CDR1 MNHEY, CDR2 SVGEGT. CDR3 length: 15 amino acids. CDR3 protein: CASSYVLAGVYEQYF. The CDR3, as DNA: TGTGCCAGCAGTTACGTCCTAGCGGGAGTCTACGAGCAGTACTTC.

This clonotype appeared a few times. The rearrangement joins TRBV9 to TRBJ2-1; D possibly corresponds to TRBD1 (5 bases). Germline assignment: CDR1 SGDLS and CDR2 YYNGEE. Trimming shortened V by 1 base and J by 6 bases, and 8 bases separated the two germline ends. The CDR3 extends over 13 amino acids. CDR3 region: CASSVKQGNEQFF. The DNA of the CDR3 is TGTGCCAGCAGCGTAAAGCAGGGCAATGAGCAGTTCTTC.

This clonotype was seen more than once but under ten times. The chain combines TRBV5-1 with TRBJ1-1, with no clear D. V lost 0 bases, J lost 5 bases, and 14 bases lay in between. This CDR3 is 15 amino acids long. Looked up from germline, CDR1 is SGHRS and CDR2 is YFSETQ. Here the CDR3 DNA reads TGCGCCAGCAGCTTGGAGCCCCCAGGCCAAACTGAAGCTTTCTTT. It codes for CASSLEPPGQTEAFF.

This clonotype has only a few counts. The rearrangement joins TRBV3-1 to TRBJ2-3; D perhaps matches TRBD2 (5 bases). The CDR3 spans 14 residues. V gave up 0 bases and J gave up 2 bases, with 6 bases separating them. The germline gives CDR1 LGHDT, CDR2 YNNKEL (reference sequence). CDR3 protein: CASSQDGLTDTQYF. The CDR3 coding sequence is TGTGCCAGCAGCCAAGATGGACTCACAGATACGCAGTATTTT.

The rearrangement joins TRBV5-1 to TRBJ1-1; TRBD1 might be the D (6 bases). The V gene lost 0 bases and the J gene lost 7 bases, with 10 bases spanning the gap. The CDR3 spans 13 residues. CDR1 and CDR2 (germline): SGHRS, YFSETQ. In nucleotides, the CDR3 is TGCGCCAGCAGCTTGGGGGGGGCCCGTGAAGCTTTCTTT. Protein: CASSLGGAREAFF.

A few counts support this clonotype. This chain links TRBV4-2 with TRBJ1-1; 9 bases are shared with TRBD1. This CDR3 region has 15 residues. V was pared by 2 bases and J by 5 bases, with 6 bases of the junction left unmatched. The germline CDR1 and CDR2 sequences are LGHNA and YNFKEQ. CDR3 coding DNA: TGTGCCAGCAGCCAAAGGGGAGGGACAGGGACTGAAGCTTTCTTT. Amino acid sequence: CASSQRGGTGTEAFF.

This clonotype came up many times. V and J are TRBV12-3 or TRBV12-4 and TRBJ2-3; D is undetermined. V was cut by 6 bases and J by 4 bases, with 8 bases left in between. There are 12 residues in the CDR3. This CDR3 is CASRPGPDTQYF. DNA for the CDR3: TGTGCCAGCAGACCTGGCCCAGATACGCAGTATTTT.